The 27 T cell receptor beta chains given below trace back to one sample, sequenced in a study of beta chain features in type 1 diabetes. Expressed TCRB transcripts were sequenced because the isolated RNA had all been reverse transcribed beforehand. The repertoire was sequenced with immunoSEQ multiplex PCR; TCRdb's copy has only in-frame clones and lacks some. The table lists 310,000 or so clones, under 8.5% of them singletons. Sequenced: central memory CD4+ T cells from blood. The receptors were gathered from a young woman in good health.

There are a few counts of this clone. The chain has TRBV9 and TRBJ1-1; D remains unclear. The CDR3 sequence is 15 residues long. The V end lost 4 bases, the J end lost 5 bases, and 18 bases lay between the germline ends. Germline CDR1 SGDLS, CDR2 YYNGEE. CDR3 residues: CASSRIGSGKTEAFF. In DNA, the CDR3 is TGTGCCAGCAGCCGGATCGGGTCCGGGAAAACTGAAGCTTTCTTT.

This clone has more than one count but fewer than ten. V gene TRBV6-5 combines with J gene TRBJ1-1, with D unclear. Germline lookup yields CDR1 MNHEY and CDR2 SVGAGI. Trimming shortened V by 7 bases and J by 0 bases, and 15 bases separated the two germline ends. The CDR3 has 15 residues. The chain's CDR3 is CASTSTDAMNTEAFF. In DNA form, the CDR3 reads TGTGCCAGCACCTCGACGGATGCTATGAACACTGAAGCTTTCTTT.

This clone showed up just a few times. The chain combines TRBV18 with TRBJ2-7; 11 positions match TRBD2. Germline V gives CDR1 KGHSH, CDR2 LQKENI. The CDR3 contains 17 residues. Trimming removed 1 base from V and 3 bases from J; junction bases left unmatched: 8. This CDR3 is CASSPLAGGLSGYEQYF. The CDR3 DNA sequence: TGTGCCAGCTCACCACTAGCGGGAGGGCTCTCCGGCTACGAGCAGTACTTC.

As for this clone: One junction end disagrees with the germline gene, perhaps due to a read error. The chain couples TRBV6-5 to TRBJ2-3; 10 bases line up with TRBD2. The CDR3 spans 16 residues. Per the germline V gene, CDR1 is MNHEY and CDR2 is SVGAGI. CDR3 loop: CASSYGASGSKDTQYF. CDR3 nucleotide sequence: TGTGCCAGCAGTTACGGGGCTAGCGGGAGCAAAGATACGCAGTATTTT.

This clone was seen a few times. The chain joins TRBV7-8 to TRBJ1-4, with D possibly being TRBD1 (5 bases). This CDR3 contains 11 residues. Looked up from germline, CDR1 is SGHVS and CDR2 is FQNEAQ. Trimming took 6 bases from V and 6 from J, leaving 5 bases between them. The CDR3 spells CASRTDEKLFF. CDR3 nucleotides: TGTGCCAGCAGGACAGATGAAAAACTGTTTTTT.

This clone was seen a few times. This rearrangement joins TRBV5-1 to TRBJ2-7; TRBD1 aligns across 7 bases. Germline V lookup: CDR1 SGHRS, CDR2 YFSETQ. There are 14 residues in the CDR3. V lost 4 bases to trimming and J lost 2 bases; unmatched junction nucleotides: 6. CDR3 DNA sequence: TGCGCCAGCAGCCCTGGACAGGTTACCTACGAGCAGTACTTC. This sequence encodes CASSPGQVTYEQYF.

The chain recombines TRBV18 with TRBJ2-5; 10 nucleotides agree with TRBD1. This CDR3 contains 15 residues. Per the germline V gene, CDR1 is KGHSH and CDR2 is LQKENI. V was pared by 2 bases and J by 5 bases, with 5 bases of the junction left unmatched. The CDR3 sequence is CASSPASTGGETQYF. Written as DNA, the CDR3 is TGTGCCAGCTCACCAGCCTCGACAGGGGGCGAGACCCAGTACTTC.

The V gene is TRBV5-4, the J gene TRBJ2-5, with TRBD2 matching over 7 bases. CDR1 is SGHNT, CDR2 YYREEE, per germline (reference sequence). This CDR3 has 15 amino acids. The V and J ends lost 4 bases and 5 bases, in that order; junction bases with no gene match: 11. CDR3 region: CASSLRRGSWETQYF. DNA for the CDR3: TGTGCCAGCAGCCTCAGGCGGGGGTCGTGGGAGACCCAGTACTTC.

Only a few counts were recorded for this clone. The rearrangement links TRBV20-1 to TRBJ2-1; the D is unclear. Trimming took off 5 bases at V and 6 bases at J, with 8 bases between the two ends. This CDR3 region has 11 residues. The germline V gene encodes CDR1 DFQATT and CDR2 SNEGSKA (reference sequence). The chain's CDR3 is CSAPPINEQFF. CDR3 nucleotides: TGCAGTGCTCCTCCCATCAATGAGCAGTTCTTC.

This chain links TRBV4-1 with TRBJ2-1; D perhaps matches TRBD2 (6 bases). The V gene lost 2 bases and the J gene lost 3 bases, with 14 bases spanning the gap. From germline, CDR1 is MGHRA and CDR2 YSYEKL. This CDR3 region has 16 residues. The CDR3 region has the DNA TGCGCCAGCAGCCAACCCGGGACTCGCCACTACAATGAGCAGTTCTTC. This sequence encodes CASSQPGTRHYNEQFF.

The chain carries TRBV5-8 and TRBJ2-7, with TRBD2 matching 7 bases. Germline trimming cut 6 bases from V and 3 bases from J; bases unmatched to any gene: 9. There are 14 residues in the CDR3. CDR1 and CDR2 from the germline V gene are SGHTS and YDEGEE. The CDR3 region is CASITGTKSYEQYF. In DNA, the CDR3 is TGTGCCAGCATCACCGGGACTAAGAGCTACGAGCAGTACTTC.

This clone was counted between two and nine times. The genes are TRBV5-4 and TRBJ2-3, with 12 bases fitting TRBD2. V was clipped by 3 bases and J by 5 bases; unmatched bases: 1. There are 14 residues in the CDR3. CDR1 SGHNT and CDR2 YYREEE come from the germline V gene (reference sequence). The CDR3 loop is CASSWGLAGDTQYF. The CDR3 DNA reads TGTGCCAGCAGCTGGGGACTAGCGGGAGATACGCAGTATTTT.

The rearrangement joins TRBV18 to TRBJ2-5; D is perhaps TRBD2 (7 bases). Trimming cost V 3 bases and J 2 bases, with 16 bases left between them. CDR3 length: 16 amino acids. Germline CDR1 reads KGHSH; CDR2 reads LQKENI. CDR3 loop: CASSPRRGRGQETQYF. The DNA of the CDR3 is TGTGCCAGCTCACCTCGGCGGGGGCGTGGACAAGAGACCCAGTACTTC.

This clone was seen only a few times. CDR3 sequence (DNA): TGTGCCAGCAGCCAAATTAAGTTAGGCGGCTACACAGATACGCAGTATTTT. As protein: CASSQIKLGGYTDTQYF. The chain joins TRBV4-2 to TRBJ2-3; no firm D call. Germline-derived CDR1 and CDR2 are LGHNA and YNFKEQ. The CDR3 runs to 17 residues. Trimming left V 2 bases short and J 2 bases short, with 17 bases between.

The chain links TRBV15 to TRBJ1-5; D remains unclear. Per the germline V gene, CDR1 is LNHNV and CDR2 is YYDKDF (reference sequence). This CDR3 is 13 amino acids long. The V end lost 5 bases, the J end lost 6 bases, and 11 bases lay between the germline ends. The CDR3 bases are TGTGCCACCAGCTTAACCCTCCTTCAGCCCCAGCATTTT. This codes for CATSLTLLQPQHF.

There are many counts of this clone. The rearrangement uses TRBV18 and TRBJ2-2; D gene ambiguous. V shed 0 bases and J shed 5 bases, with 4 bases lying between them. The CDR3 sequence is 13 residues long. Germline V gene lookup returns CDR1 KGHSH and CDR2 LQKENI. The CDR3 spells CASSPPYTGELFF. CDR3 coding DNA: TGTGCCAGCTCACCACCGTATACCGGGGAGCTGTTTTTT.

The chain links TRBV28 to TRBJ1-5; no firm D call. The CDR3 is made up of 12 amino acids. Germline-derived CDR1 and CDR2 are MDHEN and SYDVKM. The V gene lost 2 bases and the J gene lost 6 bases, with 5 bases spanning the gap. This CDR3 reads CASSLGAQPQHF. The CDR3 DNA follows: TGTGCCAGCAGTTTAGGTGCTCAGCCCCAGCATTTT.

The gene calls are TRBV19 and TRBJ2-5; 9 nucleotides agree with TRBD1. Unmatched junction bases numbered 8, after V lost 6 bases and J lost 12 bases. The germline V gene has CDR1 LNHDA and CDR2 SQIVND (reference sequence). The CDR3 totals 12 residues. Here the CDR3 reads CASRTTGGAEYF. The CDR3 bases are TGTGCCAGTAGGACTACAGGGGGCGCGGAGTACTTC.

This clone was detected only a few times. CDR3 sequence (DNA): TGTGCCAGCAGTTATGTGAGGGGGCCCACAGATACGCAGTATTTT. Protein: CASSYVRGPTDTQYF. The chain joins TRBV6-5 to TRBJ2-3; 7 bases agree with TRBD1. Germline-derived CDR1 and CDR2 are MNHEY and SVGAGI. With 3 bases clipped from V and 2 bases from J, the junction kept 5 bases outside the gene matches. This CDR3 has 15 residues.

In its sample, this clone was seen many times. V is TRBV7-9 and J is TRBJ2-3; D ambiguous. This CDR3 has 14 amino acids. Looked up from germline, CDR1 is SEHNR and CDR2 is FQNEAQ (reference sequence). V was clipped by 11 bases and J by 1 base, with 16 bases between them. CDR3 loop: CAGEYGGGTDTQYF. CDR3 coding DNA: TGTGCCGGAGAATATGGTGGGGGCACAGATACGCAGTATTTT.

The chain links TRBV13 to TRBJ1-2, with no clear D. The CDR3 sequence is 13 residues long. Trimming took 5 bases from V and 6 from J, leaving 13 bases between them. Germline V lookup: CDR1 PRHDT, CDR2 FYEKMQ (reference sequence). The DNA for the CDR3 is TGTGCCAGCAGCATGAGTCCTTTAAATGGCTACACCTTC. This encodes CASSMSPLNGYTF.

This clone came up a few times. The CDR3 nucleotides read TGTGCCAGCAGTTACTCGATAACCAGGGGAGAGACCCAGTACTTC. This translates into CASSYSITRGETQYF. The chain is built from TRBV6-5 and TRBJ2-5; TRBD1 is a possible D gene (6 bases). V lost 0 bases, J lost 4 bases, and 12 bases lay in between. CDR3 size: 15 residues. Looked up from germline, CDR1 is MNHEY and CDR2 is SVGAGI.

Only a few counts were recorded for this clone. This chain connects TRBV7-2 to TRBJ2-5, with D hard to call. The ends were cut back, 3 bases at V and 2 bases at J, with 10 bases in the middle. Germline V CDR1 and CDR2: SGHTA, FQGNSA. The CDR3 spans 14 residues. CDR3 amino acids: CASSFMGIQETQYF. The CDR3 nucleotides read TGTGCCAGCAGCTTTATGGGAATACAAGAGACCCAGTACTTC.

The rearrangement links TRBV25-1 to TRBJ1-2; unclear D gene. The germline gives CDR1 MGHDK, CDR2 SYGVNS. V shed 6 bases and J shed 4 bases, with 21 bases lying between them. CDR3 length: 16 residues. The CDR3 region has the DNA TGTGCCAGCAGGGACGAAACACGGACGGGAATCTATGGCTACACCTTC. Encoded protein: CASRDETRTGIYGYTF.

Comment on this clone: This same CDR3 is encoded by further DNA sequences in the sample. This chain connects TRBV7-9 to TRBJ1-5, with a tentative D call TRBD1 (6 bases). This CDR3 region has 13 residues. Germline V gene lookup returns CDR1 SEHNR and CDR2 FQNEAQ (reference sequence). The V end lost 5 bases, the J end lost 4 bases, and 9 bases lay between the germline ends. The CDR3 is CASSRDRNQPQHF. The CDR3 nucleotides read TGTGCCAGCAGCAGAGACAGGAATCAGCCCCAGCATTTT. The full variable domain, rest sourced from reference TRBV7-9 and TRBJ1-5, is DTGVSQNPRHKITKRGQNVTFRCDPISEHNRLYWYRQTLGQGPEFLTYFQNEAQLEKSRLLSDRFSAERPKGSFSTLEIQRTEQGDSAMYLCASSRDRNQPQHFGDGTRLSIL.

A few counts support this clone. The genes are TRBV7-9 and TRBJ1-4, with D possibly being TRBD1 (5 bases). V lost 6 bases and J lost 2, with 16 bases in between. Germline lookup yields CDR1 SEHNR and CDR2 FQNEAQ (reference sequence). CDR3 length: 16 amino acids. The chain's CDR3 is CASRPTGRGTNEKLFF. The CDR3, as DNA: TGTGCCAGCAGGCCCACAGGTCGCGGCACTAATGAAAAACTGTTTTTT.

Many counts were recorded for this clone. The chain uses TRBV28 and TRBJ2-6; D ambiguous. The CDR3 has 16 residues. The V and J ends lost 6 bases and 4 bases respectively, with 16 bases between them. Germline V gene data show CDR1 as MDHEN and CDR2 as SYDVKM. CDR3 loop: CASRRTLRAGANVLTF. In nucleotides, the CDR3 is TGTGCCAGCAGACGGACGCTTCGGGCAGGGGCCAACGTCCTGACTTTC.